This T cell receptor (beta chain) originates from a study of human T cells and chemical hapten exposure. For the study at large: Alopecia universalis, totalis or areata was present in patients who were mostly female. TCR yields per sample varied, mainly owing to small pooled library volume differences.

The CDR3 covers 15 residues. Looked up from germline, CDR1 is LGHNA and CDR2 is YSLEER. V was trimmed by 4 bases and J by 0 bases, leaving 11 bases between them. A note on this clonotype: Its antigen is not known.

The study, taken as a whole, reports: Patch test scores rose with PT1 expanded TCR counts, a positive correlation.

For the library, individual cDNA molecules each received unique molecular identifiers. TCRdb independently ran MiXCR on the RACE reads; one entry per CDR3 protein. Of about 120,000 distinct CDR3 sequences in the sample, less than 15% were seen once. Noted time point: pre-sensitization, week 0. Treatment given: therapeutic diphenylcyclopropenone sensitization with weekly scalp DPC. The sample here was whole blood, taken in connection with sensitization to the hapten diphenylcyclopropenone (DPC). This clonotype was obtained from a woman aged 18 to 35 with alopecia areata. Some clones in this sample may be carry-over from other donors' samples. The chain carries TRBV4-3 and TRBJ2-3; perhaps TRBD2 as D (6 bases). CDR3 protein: CASSPLADSTDTQYF. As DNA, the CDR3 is TGCGCCAGCAGCCCCTTAGCGGACAGCACAGATACGCAGTATTTT.